The entry below gives a single T cell receptor (beta chain) sequence along with its context. No antigen is known for it. Using immunoSEQ multiplex PCR, the repertoire was profiled, and TCRdb retains in-frame clones only, with some absent. Of about 140,000 clones listed, approximately 90% were seen once; the top ten hold approximately 5.7%. The data derive from a study of T cell responses to AZD1222 COVID-19 vaccine. There are 17 residues in the CDR3. Trimming stripped 1 base from V and 0 bases from J, with 15 bases between. Germline values: CDR1 SGHAT, CDR2 FQNNGV. Study-wide findings and caveats: Spike-specific TCR breadth and depth went up after people got two AZD1222 doses.

This rearrangement joins TRBV11-2 to TRBJ2-5, with unresolved D. Material: peripheral blood, obtained on day 0 of AZD1222 vaccination. The clonotype originates from an adult in good health. In nucleotides, the CDR3 is TGTGCCAGCAGCTTAGTTTTAGGACGGCTGTACCAAGAGACCCAGTACTTC. Translating gives CASSLVLGRLYQETQYF. Complete variable domain (other parts from reference TRBV11-2 and TRBJ2-5): EAGVAQSPRYKIIEKRQSVAFWCNPISGHATLYWYQQILGQGPKLLIQFQNNGVVDDSQLPKDRFSAERLKGVDSTLKIQPAKLEDSAVYLCASSLVLGRLYQETQYFGPGTRLLVL.